These 3 T cell receptor beta chains share one sample of origin, sequenced in a study of blood T cell repertoires in COVID-19. The assay was immunoSEQ multiplex PCR, and TCRdb's table has in-frame clones only and misses some. The sample comprises 45,000 to 70,000 clones, around 89% of which are singletons, and more than 13% rests with the top ten. The sample taken for sequencing was peripheral blood. These receptors came from a woman aged 60 to 75 with active COVID-19.

The chain combines TRBV21-1 with TRBJ2-3; TRBD2 was called by the table and not checked on the DNA. TRBV21-1 is listed as a pseudogene. This CDR3 has 16 residues. DNA of the CDR3: TGTGCCAGCAGCAAAAGCAGTTGGGGGGTTGGAGATACGCAGTATTTT. This encodes CASSKSSWGVGDTQYF.

This chain connects TRBV3-1 (or the pseudogene TRBV3-2) to TRBJ2-5; D is ambiguous. Germline V CDR1 and CDR2: LGHDT, YNNKEL (reference sequence). Trimming removed 0 bases at V and 13 bases at J, with 12 bases between. This CDR3 region has 12 residues. CDR3 nucleotide sequence: TGTGCCAGCAGCCAAGACGTCAGTCCCCCGTACTTC. Its translation is CASSQDVSPPYF.

The rearrangement links TRBV14 to TRBJ1-1, with TRBD1 identical over 9 bases. This CDR3 region has 16 residues. Germline V gene sequence: CDR1 SGHDN, CDR2 FVKESK. Losses at the gene ends were 5 bases for V and 5 bases for J; bases not matched to a gene: 12. CDR3 loop: CASSEGTGQRGTEAFF. CDR3 coding DNA: TGTGCCAGCAGCGAAGGGACAGGGCAAAGAGGGACTGAAGCTTTCTTT.